One sample yielded the 24 T cell receptor beta chains listed below, sequenced in a study of T cells in Graves' hyperthyroidism and ophthalmopathy. Regions amplified from RNA transcripts were the TCR beta CDR3 regions. Primed by the HTBI set, a first-round RT-PCR was run on the TCR CDR3. Via MiXCR, TCRdb re-called the multiplex PCR reads, giving one row per CDR3 protein. The sample lists nearly 600,000 distinct CDR3 sequences, more than 13% occurring once. Sequencing used blood. The source is a woman aged 18 to 35 with Graves' ophthalmopathy.

This clonotype has more than one count but fewer than ten. V usage is TRBV29-1 and J usage is TRBJ1-2; weak D call: TRBD1 (5 bases). V was shortened by 4 bases and J by 4 bases, with 7 bases between the two germline ends. This CDR3 has 11 residues. Germline assignment: CDR1 SQVTM and CDR2 ANQGSEA. The CDR3 DNA is TGCAGCGTTGGGGGCTCCTATGGCTACACCTTC. Translated, it gives CSVGGSYGYTF.

This clonotype was observed at least ten times. The V gene is TRBV2, the J gene TRBJ1-2, with TRBD1 matching over 7 bases. The V segment lost 6 bases and the J segment 2 bases; nucleotides outside the gene matches: 9. The CDR3 sequence is 15 residues long. Looked up from germline, CDR1 is SNHLY and CDR2 is FYNNEI. CDR3 in amino acids: CASSFGTAVNYGYTF. The CDR3 bases are TGTGCCAGCAGCTTCGGGACAGCCGTCAACTATGGCTACACCTTC.

The sample holds a few counts of this clonotype. The chain is built from TRBV12-3 or TRBV12-4 and TRBJ1-4; TRBD1 is a possible D gene (6 bases). Trimming took off 8 bases at V and 5 bases at J, with 18 bases between the two ends. The CDR3 extends over 15 amino acids. The CDR3 protein is CASLGRGLGNEKLFF. For the CDR3, the DNA is TGTGCCAGCCTCGGCAGGGGCTTGGGGAATGAAAAACTGTTTTTT.

The chain uses TRBV6-6 and TRBJ2-5, with a possible D match to TRBD2 (6 bases). Trimming pared 2 bases from V and 1 base from J, leaving 8 bases between. Germline V gene data show CDR1 as MNHNY and CDR2 as SVGAGI (reference sequence). The CDR3 is 14 residues long. Here the CDR3 DNA reads TGTGCCAGCAGTTACGGGGGGACCCAAGAGACCCAGTACTTC. Translated, it gives CASSYGGTQETQYF.

This clonotype has ten or more counts. The V gene is TRBV27, the J gene TRBJ2-7; 7 bases map to TRBD1. Germline CDR1 MNHEY, CDR2 SMNVEV (reference sequence). The length of the CDR3 is 14 residues. Trimming removed 5 bases from V and 0 bases from J; junction bases left unmatched: 4. CDR3 sequence: CASSHRDSSYEQYF. The CDR3 nucleotides read TGTGCCAGCAGTCACCGGGACAGCTCCTACGAGCAGTACTTC.

At least ten counts were recorded for this clonotype. The chain couples TRBV28 to TRBJ2-1, with a weak D call TRBD2 (5 bases). Between the trimmed V and J ends, which lost 6 bases and 0 bases, there was a span of 12 bases. Germline V gene data show CDR1 as MDHEN and CDR2 as SYDVKM. The CDR3 is 15 amino acids. This chain's CDR3 is CASRRDRSSYNEQFF. The CDR3 DNA reads as TGTGCCAGCAGACGGGATCGGAGCTCCTACAATGAGCAGTTCTTC. Together with reference TRBV28 and TRBJ2-1, the CDR3 gives the full variable domain: DVKVTQSSRYLVKRTGEKVFLECVQDMDHENMFWYRQDPGLGLRLIYFSYDVKMKEKGDIPEGYSVSREKKERFSLILESASTNQTSMYLCASRRDRSSYNEQFFGPGTRLTVL.

This clonotype was counted many times. The chain recombines TRBV9 with TRBJ2-5, with a weak D call TRBD2 (5 bases). The germline gives CDR1 SGDLS, CDR2 YYNGEE. V was shortened by 0 bases and J by 5 bases, with 14 bases between the two germline ends. The CDR3 consists of 15 residues. The CDR3 reads CASSVGPRPGETQYF. The CDR3 DNA is TGTGCCAGCAGCGTAGGGCCAAGACCGGGGGAGACCCAGTACTTC.

This rearrangement joins TRBV3-1 to TRBJ2-5; 8 nucleotides agree with TRBD1. CDR1 is LGHDT and CDR2 is YNNKEL in the germline V gene (reference sequence). Trimming at V came to 2 bases and at J to 4 bases, leaving 9 bases not matched to a gene. There are 16 residues in the CDR3. DNA for the CDR3: TGTGCCAGCAGCCAACTACCAGGGGGCGCGGGAGAGACCCAGTACTTC. It encodes CASSQLPGGAGETQYF.

This clonotype showed up many times. CDR3 sequence (DNA): TGCAGTGCCAGTGCTTGGAGCGGGAGTCCCTACAATGAGCAGTTCTTC. Its protein product is CSASAWSGSPYNEQFF. This chain joins TRBV20-1 and TRBJ2-1, with TRBD2 identical over 8 bases. Germline loops: CDR1 DFQATT, CDR2 SNEGSKA (reference sequence). The CDR3 is 16 amino acids. The junction had 12 bases not matched to a gene; V was cut back by 6 bases and J by 2 bases.

The chain recombines TRBV5-1 with TRBJ2-6; possible D gene TRBD1, 5 bases. V shed 4 bases and J shed 0 bases, with 14 bases lying between them. The CDR3 has 17 residues. Germline V gives CDR1 SGHRS, CDR2 YFSETQ. In nucleotides, the CDR3 is TGCGCCAGCAGCCCCCGGACCCAGGGCTCTGGGGCCAACGTCCTGACTTTC. It yields the protein CASSPRTQGSGANVLTF.

At least ten counts were recorded for this clonotype. The chain couples TRBV6-6 to TRBJ2-7, with 8 bases lining up with TRBD1. This CDR3 has 14 residues. The V gene end was trimmed by 0 bases and the J gene end by 5 bases; junction bases not matched to a gene: 3. Germline V gene lookup returns CDR1 MNHNY and CDR2 SVGAGI (reference sequence). The CDR3 loop is CASSYSTGAHEQYF. The CDR3 DNA reads as TGTGCCAGCAGTTACTCGACAGGGGCCCACGAGCAGTACTTC.

As concerns this clonotype: This may stem from a read error, because a much larger clone lies one nucleotide away. The chain has TRBV18 and TRBJ1-2, with D maybe TRBD1 (6 bases). The germline gives CDR1 KGHSH, CDR2 LQKENI. Trimming shortened V by 8 bases and J by 13 bases, and 20 bases separated the two germline ends. The length of the CDR3 is 12 residues. CDR3 in amino acids: CASPSDTGTPTF. The CDR3 coding sequence is TGTGCCAGCCCATCAGATACCGGGACACCCACCTTC.

This clonotype showed up many times. The chain uses TRBV7-6 and TRBJ2-3; 7 bases map to TRBD2. CDR3 size: 17 residues. Germline CDR1 is SGHVS and CDR2 is FNYEAQ. Losses at the gene ends were 6 bases for V and 0 bases for J; bases not matched to a gene: 12. The CDR3 spells CASRLGLADSSTDTQYF. In DNA form, the CDR3 reads TGTGCCAGCAGACTAGGCCTAGCGGATTCTAGCACAGATACGCAGTATTTT.

This chain links TRBV4-3 with TRBJ2-3; D not resolved. Germline CDR1 LGHNA, CDR2 YSLEER. Trimming removed 2 bases at V and 4 bases at J, with 19 bases between. The CDR3 is made up of 17 amino acids. CDR3 in amino acids: CASSQRRLVGRADTQYF. The CDR3 DNA follows: TGCGCCAGCAGCCAACGTCGATTGGTGGGCCGAGCAGATACGCAGTATTTT.

This clonotype was seen many times. The V and J genes are TRBV5-5 and TRBJ2-3; D unresolved. V gave up 2 bases and J gave up 4 bases, with 11 bases separating them. Germline V gene lookup returns CDR1 SGHKS and CDR2 YYEKEE (reference sequence). The CDR3 extends over 14 amino acids. The CDR3 loop is CASSFVEWADTQYF. In DNA form, the CDR3 reads TGTGCCAGCAGCTTTGTAGAATGGGCAGATACGCAGTATTTT.

This clonotype was found many times. This sequence joins TRBV7-9 and TRBJ1-1, with no clear D. V was pared by 6 bases and J by 4 bases, with 9 bases between. This CDR3 region has 12 residues. The V gene's germline CDR1 is SEHNR and CDR2 FQNEAQ (reference sequence). The CDR3: CASRKEGTEAFF. The DNA of the CDR3 is TGTGCCAGCAGAAAAGAGGGCACTGAAGCTTTCTTT. The full variable domain, in which reference TRBV7-9 and TRBJ1-1 provide the parts outside the CDR3, is DTGVSQNPRHKITKRGQNVTFRCDPISEHNRLYWYRQTLGQGPEFLTYFQNEAQLEKSRLLSDRFSAERPKGSFSTLEIQRTEQGDSAMYLCASRKEGTEAFFGQGTRLTVV.

This clonotype was detected ten times or more. The rearrangement uses TRBV5-6 and TRBJ2-1; D ambiguous. The germline V and J ends were trimmed by 3 bases and 10 bases, with 8 bases remaining between them. This CDR3 spans 11 amino acids. Germline V gene sequence: CDR1 SGHDT, CDR2 YYEEEE. CDR3 sequence: CASSSSMEQFF. In nucleotides, the CDR3 is TGTGCCAGCAGCTCGTCCATGGAGCAGTTCTTC.

This clonotype occurred once. The rearrangement joins TRBV2 to TRBJ2-1, with 13 bases matching TRBD2. Trimming cost V 6 bases and J 6 bases; bases outside gene matches: 5. There are 15 residues in the CDR3. Germline V gives CDR1 SNHLY, CDR2 FYNNEI. The CDR3 nucleotides read TGTGCCAGCAGAGGCGGACTAGCGGGAGTCAATGAGCAGTTCTTC. It translates to CASRGGLAGVNEQFF.

The V gene is TRBV5-8, the J gene TRBJ2-7; 7 bases fit TRBD2. CDR3 length: 15 residues. The V gene's germline CDR1 is SGHTS and CDR2 YDEGEE. After removal of 4 bases from V and 4 bases from J, the junction contained 11 bases not matched to a gene. CDR3: CASSPARELLYEQYF. As DNA, the CDR3 is TGTGCCAGCAGCCCGGCGCGGGAGTTGTTATACGAGCAGTACTTC. The full variable domain, completed using reference TRBV5-8 and TRBJ2-7, is EAGVTQSPTHLIKTRGQQATLRCSPISGHTSVYWYQQALGLGLQFLLWYDEGEERNRGNFPPRFSGRQFPNYSSELNVNALELEDSALYLCASSPARELLYEQYFGPGTRLTVT.

In its sample, this clonotype was seen a few times. J is TRBJ2-5 and V is TRBV20-1; tentative D call: TRBD2 (5 bases). Germline V CDR1 and CDR2: DFQATT, SNEGSKA (reference sequence). With 0 bases removed from V and 7 bases from J, the gap between germline ends came to 18 bases. CDR3 length: 15 residues. This CDR3 is CSARDLFGNETTQYF. CDR3 coding DNA: TGCAGTGCTAGAGATTTATTCGGGAACGAGACGACCCAGTACTTC.

The J gene is TRBJ2-5, the V gene TRBV3-1; possibly TRBD1 or TRBD2 for D (6 bases each). V shed 3 bases and J shed 2 bases, with 10 bases lying between them. Germline CDR1 and CDR2: LGHDT and YNNKEL (reference sequence). The CDR3 sequence is 14 residues long. CDR3 amino acids: CASSQEGGQETQYF. The CDR3 DNA sequence: TGTGCCAGCAGCCAGGAGGGGGGACAAGAGACCCAGTACTTC.

This clonotype showed up many times. V is TRBV5-1 and J is TRBJ2-7, with D possibly matching TRBD1 (6 bases). CDR1 and CDR2 from the germline V gene are SGHRS and YFSETQ. The CDR3 covers 16 residues. The germline V and J ends were trimmed by 0 bases and 6 bases, with 19 bases remaining between them. In DNA, the CDR3 is TGCGCCAGCAGCTTGGCCATTGGACAGCTCTCGGGCGAGCAGTACTTC. This encodes CASSLAIGQLSGEQYF.

Ten or more counts support this clonotype. This chain uses TRBV19 with TRBJ2-2; unclear D gene. The V end was cut by 2 bases, the J end by 5 bases, with 9 bases between. The germline gives CDR1 LNHDA, CDR2 SQIVND (reference sequence). The CDR3 contains 14 residues. The CDR3 nucleotides are TGTGCCAGTAGTATAACAGTCCCAACCGGGGAGCTGTTTTTT. Amino acids: CASSITVPTGELFF.

This clonotype was detected ten times or more. Without the conserved terminal phenylalanine or tryptophan, this CDR3 likely stems from a read error. This chain connects TRBV7-8 to TRBJ2-7; D perhaps matches TRBD2 (6 bases). The V and J ends lost 5 bases and 4 bases respectively, with 12 bases between them. The CDR3 loop spans 13 amino acids. Germline V gene data show CDR1 as SGHVS and CDR2 as FQNEAQ. CDR3 residues: CASSLLEGYEQYL. The CDR3 nucleotides read TGTGCCAGCAGCCTCTTGGAGGGTTACGAGCAGTACCTC.